This is a list of T cell receptor beta chains from one sample in a study of blood T cells in healthy people across ages. In TCRdb, the 5' RACE reads were re-called with MiXCR into one record per CDR3 protein. The sample contains over 600,000 distinct CDR3 sequences, about 43% of which appear only once. Input material: blood. The receptors stem from a man at least 80 years old in good health. Each CDR3 is given with its conserved first and last residue. A D gene is named only where the DNA matches it firmly. Clone sizes are given selectively: once, few, many, or a class where the clone is expanded.

d_call | clone_size | j_call | v_call | cdr3_nt | cdr3_aa
TRBD1 | few | TRBJ2-7 | TRBV6-5 | TGTGCCAGCAGGTCGGGACAGGGGGACTCCTACGAGCAGTACTTC | CASRSGQGDSYEQYF
. | . | TRBJ1-2 | TRBV13 | TGTGCCAGCAGCTTATATCCGGGTGGCTACACCTTC | CASSLYPGGYTF
. | few | TRBJ2-5 | TRBV29-1 | TGCAGCGTTGTTCGGGGGTCAACCTTCCAAGAGACCCAGTACTTC | CSVVRGSTFQETQYF
TRBD1 | . | TRBJ1-2 | TRBV29-1 | TGCAGCGTTGAACCCGGGACAGGGGACGGCTACACCTTC | CSVEPGTGDGYTF
. | . | TRBJ2-4 | TRBV5-1 | TGCGCCAGCAGCTTGGAACGGGCCCCCTGGATTCAGTACTTC | CASSLERAPWIQYF
. | . | TRBJ2-6 | TRBV20-1 | TGCAGTGCTAGGAACCGGATAACTGGGGCCAACGTCCTGACTTTC | CSARNRITGANVLTF
. | . | TRBJ1-4 | TRBV21-1 | . | CASSKWGQGSTNEKLFF
TRBD2 | . | TRBJ2-5 | TRBV20-1 | TGCAGTGCTAGAGATTTGCGGCTAGCGGTTACCCAAGAGACCCAGTACTTC | CSARDLRLAVTQETQYF
. | . | TRBJ2-7 | TRBV29-1 | TGCAGCGTTGGGATTAAGGGGTCCTACGAGCAGTACTTC | CSVGIKGSYEQYF
. | . | TRBJ1-5 | TRBV13 | TGTGCCAGCAGCTTGCGGGGGCGAAGGGCTCAGCCCCAGCATTTT | CASSLRGRRAQPQHF
. | . | TRBJ1-1 | TRBV7-2 | TGTGCCAGCAGCTTTCGGCCGCTCAACACTGAAGCTTTCTTT | CASSFRPLNTEAFF
. | . | TRBJ2-3 | TRBV24-1 | TGTGCCACCAGTGCTACCGAAGGAAACAGCCTCACAGATACGCAGTATTTT | CATSATEGNSLTDTQYF
. | . | TRBJ2-7 | TRBV20-1 | TGCAGTGCTAGTCCAGGGCGCGACGAGCAGTACTTC | CSASPGRDEQYF
TRBD1 | . | TRBJ2-5 | TRBV20-1 | TGCAGTGCTAGAGGGGACAGGGGGCTTGCGCCGCAAGAGACCCAGTACTTC | CSARGDRGLAPQETQYF
TRBD2 | few | TRBJ2-1 | TRBV20-1 | TGCAGTGCTACCGTAGCGGGAGGGAGCTCCTACAATGAGCAGTTCTTC | CSATVAGGSSYNEQFF
. | few | TRBJ2-1 | TRBV7-2 | TGTGCCAGCAGCTTAGTTAAATACAATGAGCAGTTCTTC | CASSLVKYNEQFF
TRBD2 | few | TRBJ2-1 | TRBV29-1 | TGCAGCGTAGACACTGGGTTAGCGGGGACCTACAATGAGCAGTTCTTC | CSVDTGLAGTYNEQFF
TRBD2 | . | TRBJ2-5 | TRBV9 | TGTGCCAGCAGCGCTGACCTAGCGGGTAATCTTAATGAGCAGTACTTC | CASSADLAGNLNEQYF
TRBD2 | . | TRBJ2-1 | TRBV10-3 | TGTGCCATCAGTGAGTCGAACGGCCTAGCGGGTAGTGAGCAGTTCTTC | CAISESNGLAGSEQFF
TRBD1 | . | TRBJ2-3 | TRBV20-1 | TGCAGTGCTAGCCCGACAGGGCTCACAGATACGCAGTATTTT | CSASPTGLTDTQYF
. | . | TRBJ2-1 | TRBV6-2/TRBV6-3 | TGTGCCAGCAGTTACAACAGGGCCTACAATGAGCAGTTCTTC | CASSYNRAYNEQFF
. | . | TRBJ1-1 | TRBV20-1 | TGCAGTGCTAGCGTCGAAGTTGAAGCTTTCTTT | CSASVEVEAFF
. | few | TRBJ2-7 | TRBV6-2/TRBV6-3 | TGTGCCAGCAGTGAACTAATGGCCTACGAGCAGTACTTC | CASSELMAYEQYF
TRBD2 | many | TRBJ2-5 | TRBV7-8 | TGTGCCAGCAACCCTTTATTAGCGGGGGAAAAGACCCAGTACTTC | CASNPLLAGEKTQYF
. | many | TRBJ1-1 | TRBV29-1 | TGCAGCGTCTCGGCGGGGGGCACTGAAGCTTTCTTT | CSVSAGGTEAFF
. | few | TRBJ2-3 | TRBV3-1 | TGTGCCAGCAGCCATCCCACTCAGACAGATACGCAGTATTTT | CASSHPTQTDTQYF
. | many | TRBJ2-5 | TRBV7-2 | TGTGCCAGCAGCTTCGGGGCCCAAGAGACCCAGTACTTC | CASSFGAQETQYF
TRBD2 | . | TRBJ2-7 | TRBV5-1 | TGCGCCAGCAGTCCAAACCGGGGGGGCTCCTACGAGCAGTACTTC | CASSPNRGGSYEQYF
TRBD1 | . | TRBJ1-1 | TRBV20-1 | TGCAGTATGGGACAGTGGAACACTGAAGCTTTCTTT | CSMGQWNTEAFF